One sample yielded the 8 T cell receptor beta chains listed below, sequenced in a study of blood T cells in healthy people across ages. Primed by a sample-barcoded 5' primer and a J-beta primer mix, a second PCR proceeded for about 7 to 11 cycles. TCRdb analysed the 5' RACE reads with MiXCR anew, one entry per CDR3 protein. The data hold over 550,000 distinct CDR3 sequences, with under 30% observed a single time. Sequencing used blood. These receptors all stem from a woman aged 80 or older in good health.

This clonotype was counted only a few times. An end of the junction does not agree with germline; a read error may underlie this. This chain connects TRBV4-3 to TRBJ2-2; D is uncertain. The CDR3 loop spans 18 amino acids. Germline V gene data show CDR1 as LGHNA and CDR2 as YSLEER. The CDR3 DNA reads as TGCGCCTGCAGCCAAGACGTCGTCCGGTTAGGGAACACCGGGGAGCTGTTTTTT. Protein: CACSQDVVRLGNTGELFF.

Remarks on this clonotype: This may come from a read error, since a much larger clone is one base off. CDR3 amino acids: CASVLAGGLPDAQYF. CDR3 DNA: TGTGCCAGCGTACTAGCGGGGGGACTACCAGATGCGCAGTATTTT. The chain is built from TRBV12-3 or TRBV12-4 and TRBJ2-3, with TRBD2 matching 12 bases. This CDR3 has 15 residues.

Many counts were recorded for this clonotype. This sequence joins TRBV5-1 and TRBJ2-3; a possible D gene is TRBD1 (6 bases). V was shortened by 0 bases and J by 4 bases, with 12 bases between the two germline ends. Germline V gene data show CDR1 as SGHRS and CDR2 as YFSETQ. The length of the CDR3 is 15 residues. CDR3 sequence: CASSLDRVAADTQYF. The CDR3 DNA is TGCGCCAGCAGCTTGGACAGGGTCGCTGCAGATACGCAGTATTTT.

The sample holds a few counts of this clonotype. The chain recombines TRBV30 with TRBJ1-2; 10 nucleotides align to TRBD1. This CDR3 is 14 amino acids long. Germline CDR1 and CDR2: GTSNPN and SVGIG (reference sequence). V lost 4 bases to trimming and J lost 1 base; unmatched junction nucleotides: 3. CDR3 in DNA: TGTGCCTGGAAGGGACAGGGGTTTAACTATGGCTACACCTTC. Its translation: CAWKGQGFNYGYTF.

This clonotype was observed a few times. DNA for the CDR3: TGCAGCGTTGGGAACCATAATGAAAAACTGTTTTTT. It codes for CSVGNHNEKLFF. The J gene is TRBJ1-4, the V gene TRBV29-1, with no clear D. CDR1 and CDR2 (germline): SQVTM, ANQGSEA. CDR3 length equals 12 residues. Trimming removed 4 bases from V and 4 bases from J, with 7 bases in between.

There are many counts of this clonotype. This chain uses TRBV9 with TRBJ2-3, with TRBD1 matching 7 bases. Germline assignment: CDR1 SGDLS and CDR2 YYNGEE. This CDR3 contains 15 residues. The J segment lost 0 bases and the V segment lost 4 bases, leaving 5 bases of the junction unmatched. The CDR3 coding sequence is TGTGCCAGCAGCCCTGGACAGGAGAGCACAGATACGCAGTATTTT. It encodes CASSPGQESTDTQYF.

Only a few counts were recorded for this clonotype. The genes are TRBV19 and TRBJ2-1, with D possibly TRBD1 on 5 matching bases. The end of the DNA aligns better with TRBJ2-7, so the J call may be wrong. This CDR3 contains 16 residues. Per germline, CDR1 LNHDA and CDR2 SQIVND (reference sequence). The CDR3 region is CASSGDSRGSYNEQYF. As DNA, the CDR3 is TGTGCCAGTAGTGGGGATTCAAGGGGATCCTACAATGAGCAGTACTTC.

In its sample, this clonotype was seen many times. The chain is built from TRBV10-3 and TRBJ2-5, with TRBD2 matching over 8 bases. The CDR3 totals 16 residues. CDR1 is ENHRY and CDR2 is SYGVKD in the germline V gene. V lost 0 bases and J lost 1; bases outside the gene matches: 4. The CDR3, as DNA: TGTGCCATCAGTGAGTCAGGCGGGGGGCGCCAAGAGACCCAGTACTTC. It yields the protein CAISESGGGRQETQYF.